Presented here are 24 T cell receptor beta chains from one specimen sequenced in a study of OX40 agonist ivuxolimab in advanced cancers. Profiled with immunoSEQ multiplex PCR; TCRdb holds only in-frame clones, not every one. Of about 10,000 clones in the sample, over 55% were seen once. The input for sequencing was CD4+ or CD8+ T cells sorted from blood, taken in a trial of the OX40 agonist ivuxolimab. All receptors derive from an adult with an advanced solid tumor such as melanoma, head and neck, liver or kidney cancer.

This clone came up a few times. The chain combines TRBV29-1 with TRBJ2-7; 7 positions agree with TRBD1. The CDR3 sequence is 12 residues long. Unmatched junction bases numbered 7, after V lost 5 bases and J lost 6 bases. Germline loops: CDR1 SQVTM, CDR2 ANQGSEA. The CDR3 DNA follows: TGCAGCGTTCCCAAGACAGGGAGCGAGCAGTACTTC. Its translation is CSVPKTGSEQYF.

The CDR3 loop is CATSRQDYNEQFF. The DNA for the CDR3 is TGTGCCACCAGCAGACAGGATTACAATGAGCAGTTCTTC. The V call is TRBV15, the J call TRBJ2-1; D unresolved. Per germline, CDR1 LNHNV and CDR2 YYDKDF (reference sequence). V lost 2 bases to trimming and J lost 4 bases, with 6 bases between them. The CDR3 totals 13 residues.

This sequence joins TRBV4-1 and TRBJ2-7; D is unclear. V was cut by 0 bases and J by 0 bases, with 18 bases left in between. Germline assignment: CDR1 MGHRA and CDR2 YSYEKL. The CDR3 length is 18 residues. CDR3 protein: CASSQDGGDDPYSYEQYF. The CDR3 nucleotides read TGCGCCAGCAGCCAAGATGGTGGAGACGACCCCTACTCCTACGAGCAGTACTTC.

J is TRBJ1-2 and V is TRBV5-1; D may be TRBD1 (5 bases). Germline assignment: CDR1 SGHRS and CDR2 YFSETQ. Trimming took off 4 bases at V and 3 bases at J, with 25 bases between the two ends. The CDR3 length is 18 residues. DNA for the CDR3: TGCGCCAGCAGCCCCCTCGTTTCCATGGGGGGGAGTCACTATGGCTACACCTTC. Its protein product is CASSPLVSMGGSHYGYTF.

The V and J genes are TRBV7-8 and TRBJ1-1, with D possibly being TRBD1 (5 bases). Germline V gene sequence: CDR1 SGHVS, CDR2 FQNEAQ. The germline V and J ends were trimmed by 3 bases and 1 base, with 15 bases remaining between them. The CDR3 length is 16 residues. The CDR3 coding sequence is TGTGCCAGCAGCTTCCGAGCGGGACGGCGGAACACTGAAGCTTTCTTT. Its translation: CASSFRAGRRNTEAFF. Full variable domain (missing parts from reference TRBV7-8 and TRBJ1-1): GAGVSQSPRYKVAKRGQDVALRCDPISGHVSLFWYQQALGQGPEFLTYFQNEAQLDKSGLPSDRFFAERPEGSVSTLKIQRTQQEDSAVYLCASSFRAGRRNTEAFFGQGTRLTVV.

This clone was recorded a few times. The chain carries TRBV21-1 and TRBJ2-7; TRBD1 was called by the table and not checked on the DNA. TRBV21-1 counts as a pseudogene. The CDR3 totals 14 residues. The CDR3 sequence is CASSINSQGNEQYF. In DNA form, the CDR3 reads TGTGCCAGCAGCATAAACTCACAGGGGAACGAGCAGTACTTC.

The V and J genes are TRBV27 and TRBJ2-5, with D unresolved. The J call could be wrong; TRBJ2-7 is a better fit for the DNA end. Germline-derived CDR1 and CDR2 are MNHEY and SMNVEV (reference sequence). This CDR3 comprises 13 residues. The CDR3 nucleotides read TGTGCCAGCAGTTGGGCGTACGGAAACGAGCAGTACTTC. Protein product: CASSWAYGNEQYF.

In its sample, this clone was seen a few times. The chain carries TRBV5-4 and TRBJ1-1; 7 positions match TRBD1. Losses at the gene ends were 2 bases for V and 8 bases for J; bases not matched to a gene: 3. Germline loops: CDR1 SGHNT, CDR2 YYREEE (reference sequence). The CDR3 is 12 amino acids. CDR3 in DNA: TGTGCCAGCAGCTTCCCGGACAGGGAAGCTTTCTTT. This encodes CASSFPDREAFF.

This chain uses TRBV7-9 with TRBJ1-2; 8 bases map to TRBD1. V shed 0 bases, J shed 3 bases, and the junction held 9 bases outside the gene matches. This CDR3 is 17 amino acids long. Germline CDR1 is SEHNR and CDR2 is FQNEAQ (reference sequence). The CDR3 loop reads CASSLAQGALPYYGYTF. CDR3 sequence (DNA): TGTGCCAGCAGCTTAGCCCAGGGGGCTCTTCCTTACTATGGCTACACCTTC.

There are a few counts of this clone. The chain has TRBV11-2 and TRBJ2-1; 7 bases line up with TRBD2. CDR1 SGHAT and CDR2 FQNNGV come from the germline V gene. CDR3 length: 14 residues. The junction had 5 bases not matched to a gene; V was cut back by 3 bases and J by 6 bases. As DNA, the CDR3 is TGTGCCAGCAGCTTGTGGCGGGAGTTCAATGAGCAGTTCTTC. Its protein is CASSLWREFNEQFF.

The chain links TRBV2 to TRBJ2-7; possibly TRBD2 for D (5 bases). The germline CDR1 and CDR2 sequences are SNHLY and FYNNEI. There are 13 residues in the CDR3. The V and J ends lost 8 bases and 7 bases respectively, with 18 bases between them. The chain's CDR3 is CASEPGWPGEQYF. The CDR3 nucleotides are TGTGCCAGCGAGCCGGGGTGGCCCGGGGAGCAGTACTTC.

The chain joins TRBV19 to TRBJ2-1; the D gene is possibly TRBD1 (5 bases). Germline V gene data show CDR1 as LNHDA and CDR2 as SQIVND (reference sequence). The V end lost 1 base, the J end lost 4 bases, and 5 bases lay between the germline ends. This CDR3 spans 13 amino acids. Written as DNA, the CDR3 is TGTGCCAGTAGTATAGCAGGGTACAATGAGCAGTTCTTC. Translation: CASSIAGYNEQFF.

V and J are TRBV7-8 and TRBJ2-4, with D maybe TRBD2 (5 bases). The CDR3 length is 17 residues. Trimming removed 4 bases at V and 0 bases at J, with 16 bases between. Germline loops: CDR1 SGHVS, CDR2 FQNEAQ. The CDR3 spells CASSWTGSLIAKNIQYF. Here the CDR3 DNA reads TGTGCCAGCAGCTGGACGGGATCCTTAATAGCCAAAAACATTCAGTACTTC. Variable domain in full (rest from reference TRBV7-8 and TRBJ2-4): GAGVSQSPRYKVAKRGQDVALRCDPISGHVSLFWYQQALGQGPEFLTYFQNEAQLDKSGLPSDRFFAERPEGSVSTLKIQRTQQEDSAVYLCASSWTGSLIAKNIQYFGAGTRLSVL.

This chain links TRBV6-6 with TRBJ1-4, with D possibly being TRBD1 (6 bases). The germline V gene encodes CDR1 MNHNY and CDR2 SVGAGI (reference sequence). The CDR3 covers 15 residues. Trimming removed 2 bases from V and 3 bases from J, with 10 bases in between. In nucleotides, the CDR3 is TGTGCCAGCAGTTACGTGGGGGCGTCTAATGAAAAACTGTTTTTT. Translating it yields CASSYVGASNEKLFF.

V gene TRBV27 combines with J gene TRBJ2-1; D perhaps matches TRBD2 (6 bases). The CDR3 sequence is 12 residues long. V lost 2 bases and J 9 bases, leaving 8 bases between the germline ends. The germline gives CDR1 MNHEY, CDR2 SMNVEV (reference sequence). The CDR3 region is CASSLQGGEQFF. The CDR3 DNA is TGTGCCAGCAGTTTACAGGGAGGTGAGCAGTTCTTC.

V gene TRBV27 combines with J gene TRBJ1-2; D gene ambiguous. V was cut by 6 bases and J by 4 bases, with 15 bases left in between. Germline V gives CDR1 MNHEY, CDR2 SMNVEV (reference sequence). The CDR3 has 14 residues. CDR3 loop: CASRVAVGAYGYTF. The CDR3 DNA is TGTGCCAGCAGGGTGGCCGTGGGAGCCTATGGCTACACCTTC.

This chain links TRBV2 with TRBJ2-3, with D hard to call. Germline-derived CDR1 and CDR2 are SNHLY and FYNNEI. The V end was cut by 2 bases, the J end by 5 bases, with 14 bases between. CDR3 length: 15 amino acids. CDR3 DNA: TGTGCCAGCAGTGAACTCGGTCAGGTCCGAGATACGCAGTATTTT. This codes for CASSELGQVRDTQYF. The full variable domain, completed using reference TRBV2 and TRBJ2-3, is EPEVTQTPSHQVTQMGQEVILRCVPISNHLYFYWYRQILGQKVEFLVSFYNNEISEKSEIFDDQFSVERPDGSNFTLKIRSTKLEDSAMYFCASSELGQVRDTQYFGPGTRLTVL.

This chain connects TRBV7-9 to TRBJ1-1; D is undetermined. Deletions cut 1 base from V and 2 bases from J, with 8 bases between. Germline CDR1 and CDR2: SEHNR and FQNEAQ (reference sequence). This CDR3 region has 14 residues. The CDR3 nucleotides are TGTGCCAGCAGCTTAGGGCGGGAAAACACTGAAGCTTTCTTT. It yields the protein CASSLGRENTEAFF.

This chain uses TRBV11-2 with TRBJ1-2; possibly TRBD1 for D (6 bases). The CDR3 totals 15 residues. The germline V and J ends were trimmed by 1 base and 3 bases, with 12 bases remaining between them. Germline V gene data show CDR1 as SGHAT and CDR2 as FQNNGV. The chain's CDR3 is CASSLGGGRYYGYTF. CDR3 nucleotides: TGTGCCAGCAGCTTAGGGGGGGGCAGGTACTATGGCTACACCTTC.

The V gene is TRBV14, the J gene TRBJ2-7; D gene uncertain. The CDR3 is 12 amino acids. The germline CDR1 and CDR2 sequences are SGHDN and FVKESK. Trimming removed 1 base from V and 2 bases from J, with 3 bases in between. Here the CDR3 reads CASSQAPYEQYF. DNA for the CDR3: TGTGCCAGCAGCCAAGCGCCCTACGAGCAGTACTTC.

CDR3 protein: CASGLVLGTDTQYF. CDR3 coding DNA: TGTGCTAGTGGTTTGGTACTAGGCACAGATACGCAGTATTTT. The chain uses TRBV12-5 and TRBJ2-3; D perhaps matches TRBD2 (5 bases). Trimming left V 0 bases short and J 1 base short, with 5 bases between. CDR1 and CDR2 (germline): LGHNT, FRNRAP. There are 14 residues in the CDR3.

This clone turned up a few times. J is TRBJ2-7 and V is TRBV7-3; 13 nucleotides line up with TRBD2. V lost 5 bases, J lost 3 bases, and 4 bases stayed unmatched. Germline V gene lookup returns CDR1 SGHTA and CDR2 FQGTGA. The CDR3 is 15 residues long. CDR3 sequence: CASSQLAGGGYEQYF. The CDR3 region has the DNA TGTGCCAGCAGCCAACTAGCGGGAGGGGGCTACGAGCAGTACTTC.

As for this clone: Other DNA sequences in the sample encode the same CDR3. This chain connects TRBV5-1 to TRBJ1-1; a weak D match, TRBD1 (5 bases). The CDR3 has 15 amino acids. Germline assignment: CDR1 SGHRS and CDR2 YFSETQ. Trimming stripped 0 bases from V and 4 bases from J, with 13 bases between. The CDR3 sequence is CASSLDGPGSTEAFF. The CDR3 DNA is TGCGCCAGCAGCTTGGATGGACCAGGGTCCACTGAAGCTTTCTTT. Full variable domain (remainder filled in from reference TRBV5-1 and TRBJ1-1): KAGVTQTPRYLIKTRGQQVTLSCSPISGHRSVSWYQQTPGQGLQFLFEYFSETQRNKGNFPGRFSGRQFSNSRSEMNVSTLELGDSALYLCASSLDGPGSTEAFFGQGTRLTVV.

This clone was seen a few times. This chain connects TRBV27 to TRBJ2-2, with 9 positions matching TRBD1. The J segment lost 1 base and the V segment lost 8 bases, leaving 5 bases of the junction unmatched. Germline loops: CDR1 MNHEY, CDR2 SMNVEV (reference sequence). CDR3 length: 15 residues. CDR3 DNA sequence: TGTGCCAGCTATTGGGACAGGGTGAACACCGGGGAGCTGTTTTTT. Amino acid sequence: CASYWDRVNTGELFF.